The 24 T cell receptor beta chains reported below all come from one sample, sequenced in a study of T cells in Graves' hyperthyroidism and ophthalmopathy. There were TCR beta CDR3 regions amplified from RNA transcripts. A first-round RT-PCR of the TCR CDR3 used the HTBI primer set. MiXCR, applied by TCRdb to the multiplex PCR reads, yields one record per CDR3 protein. The sample yields 650,000 to 700,000 distinct CDR3 sequences, 15% to 20% seen once. What was sequenced was blood. The receptors here all came from a man over 45 with Graves' hyperthyroidism.

This clonotype came up many times. The V gene is TRBV27, the J gene TRBJ2-3; a weak D match, TRBD2 (6 bases). The V and J ends lost 6 bases and 9 bases respectively, with 16 bases between them. Germline assignment: CDR1 MNHEY and CDR2 SMNVEV (reference sequence). This CDR3 is built from 13 residues. As DNA, the CDR3 is TGTGCCAGCAGCCGTCTAGGGACTGGAACGCAGTATTTT. Translated: CASSRLGTGTQYF.

This clonotype was detected ten times or more. The chain uses TRBV20-1 and TRBJ2-5, with a weak D call TRBD1 (6 bases). The CDR3 covers 16 residues. The germline V gene encodes CDR1 DFQATT and CDR2 SNEGSKA (reference sequence). Trimming cost V 2 bases and J 5 bases, with 21 bases left between them. The chain's CDR3 is CSARSQSRGGHETQYF. The CDR3 nucleotides read TGCAGTGCTAGAAGCCAGTCAAGAGGGGGTCATGAGACCCAGTACTTC.

The V gene is TRBV20-1, the J gene TRBJ2-7, with 9 positions matching TRBD2. The CDR3 extends over 16 amino acids. V shed 6 bases, J shed 4 bases, and the junction held 16 bases outside the gene matches. Germline V gene lookup returns CDR1 DFQATT and CDR2 SNEGSKA (reference sequence). The CDR3: CSAQRGSGSEYYEQYF. The CDR3 bases are TGCAGTGCCCAGCGGGGTAGCGGGAGCGAGTATTACGAGCAGTACTTC.

This clonotype came up a few times. V is TRBV27 and J is TRBJ2-2, with 10 bases aligning to TRBD2. J lost 7 bases, V lost 4 bases, and 9 bases had no gene match. The CDR3 sequence is 16 residues long. Germline V gene data show CDR1 as MNHEY and CDR2 as SMNVEV (reference sequence). CDR3 in amino acids: CASSSDLAGEYGELFF. CDR3 bases: TGTGCCAGCAGTTCGGACCTAGCGGGAGAATACGGGGAGCTGTTTTTT.

The gene calls are TRBV3-1 and TRBJ1-3, with 10 bases matching TRBD1. The V gene end was trimmed by 0 bases and the J gene end by 0 bases; junction bases not matched to a gene: 11. Germline V lookup: CDR1 LGHDT, CDR2 YNNKEL (reference sequence). The CDR3 length is 20 residues. CDR3 nucleotides: TGTGCCAGCAGCCAAGATCGCGACAGGGGGCTAAACCCCTCTGGAAACACCATATATTTT. Protein product: CASSQDRDRGLNPSGNTIYF.

The rearrangement uses TRBV9 and TRBJ2-2; 7 positions agree with TRBD1. V shed 1 base, J shed 3 bases, and the junction held 3 bases outside the gene matches. The V gene's germline CDR1 is SGDLS and CDR2 YYNGEE. This CDR3 has 15 amino acids. The CDR3 protein is CASSVTGADTGELFF. The DNA of the CDR3 is TGTGCCAGCAGCGTAACAGGGGCGGACACCGGGGAGCTGTTTTTT.

The rearrangement links TRBV3-1 to TRBJ2-1; TRBD2 is a possible D gene (5 bases). Looked up from germline, CDR1 is LGHDT and CDR2 is YNNKEL (reference sequence). The CDR3 has 16 amino acids. V lost 4 bases and J 4 bases, leaving 17 bases between the germline ends. The CDR3 nucleotides are TGTGCCAGCAGCCCCCGCGGCGGGTCAAGTTACAATGAGCAGTTCTTC. Protein product: CASSPRGGSSYNEQFF.

This clonotype was counted at least ten times. The chain is built from TRBV20-1 and TRBJ2-7; 7 nucleotides align to TRBD1. The V and J ends lost 0 bases and 2 bases, in that order; junction bases with no gene match: 4. The CDR3 is 14 amino acids. Germline assignment: CDR1 DFQATT and CDR2 SNEGSKA (reference sequence). The CDR3, as DNA: TGCAGTGCTAGAGATGGACAGGTGGCCTACGAGCAGTACTTC. Translation gives CSARDGQVAYEQYF.

This clonotype has a count of ten or more. This chain joins TRBV12-3 or TRBV12-4 and TRBJ1-6; D not resolved. The V end lost 3 bases, the J end lost 7 bases, and 4 bases lay between the germline ends. This CDR3 has 12 amino acids. CDR3 DNA sequence: TGTGCCAGCAGTTTTGTCAATTCACCCCTCCACTTT. This codes for CASSFVNSPLHF.

In this sample, this clonotype turned up many times. This chain links TRBV20-1 with TRBJ2-7; the D gene is possibly TRBD1 (6 bases). The CDR3 has 15 amino acids. CDR1 is DFQATT, CDR2 SNEGSKA, per germline (reference sequence). With 0 bases removed from V and 0 bases from J, the gap between germline ends came to 12 bases. The CDR3 loop reads CSARDPQGSSYEQYF. The CDR3, as DNA: TGCAGTGCTAGAGATCCACAGGGCAGCTCCTACGAGCAGTACTTC.

This chain uses TRBV10-2 with TRBJ2-2; a weak D match, TRBD2 (5 bases). The ends were cut back, 3 bases at V and 6 bases at J, with 14 bases in the middle. The CDR3 loop spans 15 amino acids. The germline V gene has CDR1 WSHSY and CDR2 SAAADI. Here the CDR3 DNA reads TGCGCCAGCAGTGACTACGTCGGTAGCGCCGGGGAGCTGTTTTTT. Protein product: CASSDYVGSAGELFF.

In its sample, this clonotype was seen many times. The V gene is TRBV5-1, the J gene TRBJ2-7, with 7 bases that match TRBD1. This CDR3 has 13 residues. Germline V lookup: CDR1 SGHRS, CDR2 YFSETQ. Unmatched junction bases numbered 4, after V lost 2 bases and J lost 5 bases. CDR3 in DNA: TGCGCCAGCAGCTTCAACAGGGGCCACGAGCAGTACTTC. Translated: CASSFNRGHEQYF.

The rearrangement uses TRBV10-2 and TRBJ2-7, with a possible D match to TRBD1 (7 bases). The CDR3 sequence is 12 residues long. Trimming shortened V by 10 bases and J by 5 bases, and 15 bases separated the two germline ends. CDR1 and CDR2 (germline): WSHSY, SAAADI. CDR3 DNA: TGCGCCACTAAGCCAGGGGGGAACGAGCAGTACTTC. This sequence encodes CATKPGGNEQYF.

The V call is TRBV6-1, the J call TRBJ2-2; D is ambiguous. CDR1 and CDR2 (germline): MNHNS, SASEGT. CDR3 length: 15 residues. V dropped 8 bases and J dropped 5 bases, with 18 bases sitting between them. This chain's CDR3 is CASVRMVSGTGELFF. CDR3 DNA: TGTGCCAGCGTGAGAATGGTTTCCGGGACCGGGGAGCTGTTTTTT.

This clonotype was seen many times. The chain employs TRBV28 and TRBJ2-7, with a weak D call TRBD2 (5 bases). Per germline, CDR1 MDHEN and CDR2 SYDVKM. The CDR3 is made up of 13 amino acids. Trimming pared 4 bases from V and 4 bases from J, leaving 11 bases between. The CDR3 DNA follows: TGTGCCAGCAGTTCCCAGCGGTTGTACGAGCAGTACTTC. Its translation: CASSSQRLYEQYF.

This clonotype has a count of ten or more. The chain joins TRBV2 to TRBJ2-1; 8 positions match TRBD1. The CDR3 loop spans 14 amino acids. With 6 bases clipped from V and 5 bases from J, the junction kept 6 bases outside the gene matches. Per the germline V gene, CDR1 is SNHLY and CDR2 is FYNNEI. CDR3 in DNA: TGTGCCAGCAGGCGGACAGGGAGCAACAATGAGCAGTTCTTC. Translated: CASRRTGSNNEQFF.

This clonotype turned up a few times. V gene TRBV6-2 or TRBV6-3 combines with J gene TRBJ1-5; D not certain. Trimming left V 0 bases short and J 11 bases short, with 14 bases between. CDR3 length equals 14 residues. CDR1 is MNHEY, CDR2 SVGEGT, per germline. This CDR3 is CASSYSTPPRTQHF. The CDR3 nucleotides are TGTGCCAGCAGTTACTCGACCCCCCCCCGGACCCAGCATTTT.

In this sample, this clonotype turned up many times. The CDR3 loop is CASSEGTEQFF. The CDR3 DNA sequence: TGTGCCAGCAGTGAAGGTACTGAGCAGTTCTTC. The V and J genes are TRBV6-1 and TRBJ2-1; D call uncertain. Deletions cut 1 base from V and 9 bases from J, with 4 bases between. Per germline, CDR1 MNHNS and CDR2 SASEGT. This CDR3 has 11 residues.

In the case of this clonotype: A much larger clonotype is one base distant, so this may be a read error. The chain links TRBV6-2 or TRBV6-3 to TRBJ2-7; 8 bases are shared with TRBD2. The CDR3 has 15 residues. V gave up 6 bases and J gave up 2 bases; unmatched junction bases: 9. Germline V gives CDR1 MNHEY, CDR2 SVGEGT. CDR3 residues: CASRRTSGEPYEQYF. The DNA for the CDR3 is TGTGCCAGCAGACGTACTAGCGGAGAGCCCTACGAGCAGTACTTC.

This clonotype appeared many times. V and J are TRBV27 and TRBJ2-1; D may match TRBD1 or TRBD2 (5 bases each). The CDR3 consists of 15 residues. The ends were cut back, 10 bases at V and 2 bases at J, with 18 bases in the middle. Germline CDR1 reads MNHEY; CDR2 reads SMNVEV (reference sequence). The CDR3 DNA sequence: TGTGCCACCTCCCTGGGGGTCGGCGCCTACAATGAGCAGTTCTTC. Translating it yields CATSLGVGAYNEQFF.

The chain couples TRBV20-1 to TRBJ2-1; TRBD2 matches at 9 bases. Per germline, CDR1 DFQATT and CDR2 SNEGSKA (reference sequence). V was pared by 4 bases and J by 2 bases, with 6 bases of the junction left unmatched. CDR3 length: 15 residues. The DNA for the CDR3 is TGCAGTGCTACTTCGCGGGAGGGAACCTACAATGAGCAGTTCTTC. As protein: CSATSREGTYNEQFF.

For this clonotype: This may arise from a read error, as a much more abundant clone is one base away. The rearrangement uses TRBV7-6 and TRBJ2-5; 7 bases fit TRBD2. With 10 bases clipped from V and 2 bases from J, the junction kept 13 bases outside the gene matches. Germline lookup yields CDR1 SGHVS and CDR2 FNYEAQ. The CDR3 spans 15 residues. The DNA for the CDR3 is TGTGCCATCGTATTATACGGAGCGGGGCAAGAGACCCAGTACTTC. Its translation: CAIVLYGAGQETQYF.

This clonotype was counted many times. This sequence joins TRBV3-1 and TRBJ2-5, with D unresolved. The CDR3 sequence is 15 residues long. Germline V gene lookup returns CDR1 LGHDT and CDR2 YNNKEL (reference sequence). Trimming shortened V by 0 bases and J by 2 bases, and 10 bases separated the two germline ends. The CDR3 is CASSQDLLVQETQYF. Here the CDR3 DNA reads TGTGCCAGCAGCCAAGATTTGCTCGTACAAGAGACCCAGTACTTC.

This clonotype showed up just once. Just one base apart from a much larger clone, this may be a read error. Likely a read error: the CDR3 ends without its conserved phenylalanine or tryptophan. The chain has TRBV27 and TRBJ2-7, with D perhaps assigned TRBD1 or TRBD2 (5 bases each). The CDR3 sequence is 15 residues long. Germline loops: CDR1 MNHEY, CDR2 SMNVEV (reference sequence). Trimming stripped 5 bases from V and 0 bases from J, with 14 bases between. CDR3 sequence (DNA): TGTGCCAGCAGTCCTCGGGGCCTCAGCTCCTACGAGCAGTACATC. Translated: CASSPRGLSSYEQYI.